This TCR beta chain was identified in a study of CD8+ T cells in alopecia areata. Study summary: Tofacitinib lasted 6 to 18 months, then 6 months off drug.

Germline V gene lookup returns CDR1 SNHLY and CDR2 FYNNEI. The CDR3 contains 14 residues. V was cut by 2 bases and J by 6 bases, with 11 bases left in between. The treatment here: oral pan-JAK inhibitor, 5-10 mg twice daily. Specimens obtained from alopecia areata patients comprised lesional scalp punch biopsies and peripheral blood. After isolation, RNA underwent reverse transcription to generate cDNA as the sequencing template. The repertoire was sequenced with immunoSEQ multiplex PCR; TCRdb's copy has only in-frame clones and lacks some. Of around 150,000 clones in the sample, 65% were seen once. This receptor was obtained from a human donor with alopecia areata. This specimen consisted of CD4+ T cells sorted from blood, obtained at week 4, from a patient treated with tofacitinib. This chain links TRBV2 with TRBJ2-4; TRBD2 is a possible D gene (6 bases). This chain's CDR3 is CASSETTSLNIQYF. Here the CDR3 DNA reads TGTGCCAGCAGTGAAACAACTAGCTTAAACATTCAGTACTTC.